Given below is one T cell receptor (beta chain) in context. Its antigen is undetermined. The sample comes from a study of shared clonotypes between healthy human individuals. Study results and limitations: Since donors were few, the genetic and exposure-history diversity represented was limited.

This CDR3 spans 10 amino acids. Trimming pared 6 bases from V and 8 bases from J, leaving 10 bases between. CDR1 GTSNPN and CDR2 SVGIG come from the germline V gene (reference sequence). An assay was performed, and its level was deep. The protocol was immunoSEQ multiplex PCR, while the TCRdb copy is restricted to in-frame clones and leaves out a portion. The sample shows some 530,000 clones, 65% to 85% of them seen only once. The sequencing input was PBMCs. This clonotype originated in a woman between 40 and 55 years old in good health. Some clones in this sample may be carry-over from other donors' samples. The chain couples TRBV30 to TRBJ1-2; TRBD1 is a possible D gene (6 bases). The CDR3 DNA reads TGTGCCTGTGGACAGCGGGGCTACACCTTC. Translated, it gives CACGQRGYTF.